This T cell receptor beta chain stems from a study of blood T cell repertoires in COVID-19. About the research overall: Samples taken during acute and convalescent COVID-19 were collected in the United States, Italy and Spain. From T cells, B-cell-depleted T cells, or PBMCs came the material, which was cDNA or gDNA.

CDR3 length equals 12 residues. V lost 6 bases and J lost 5, with 13 bases in between. The germline V gene encodes CDR1 SQVTM and CDR2 ANQGSEA. TCRdb's copy holds only in-frame clones and misses some; the assay was immunoSEQ multiplex PCR. Found here are around 240,000 clones, approximately 86% of them singletons; the top ten hold about 3.1%. The sequence was collected from a young woman who had recovered from COVID-19. The chain couples TRBV29-1 to TRBJ1-2; tentative D call: TRBD1 (6 bases). The specimen sequenced was peripheral blood. CDR3 bases: TGCAGCGTCGAATACAGGGATTATGGCTACACCTTC. As protein: CSVEYRDYGYTF.